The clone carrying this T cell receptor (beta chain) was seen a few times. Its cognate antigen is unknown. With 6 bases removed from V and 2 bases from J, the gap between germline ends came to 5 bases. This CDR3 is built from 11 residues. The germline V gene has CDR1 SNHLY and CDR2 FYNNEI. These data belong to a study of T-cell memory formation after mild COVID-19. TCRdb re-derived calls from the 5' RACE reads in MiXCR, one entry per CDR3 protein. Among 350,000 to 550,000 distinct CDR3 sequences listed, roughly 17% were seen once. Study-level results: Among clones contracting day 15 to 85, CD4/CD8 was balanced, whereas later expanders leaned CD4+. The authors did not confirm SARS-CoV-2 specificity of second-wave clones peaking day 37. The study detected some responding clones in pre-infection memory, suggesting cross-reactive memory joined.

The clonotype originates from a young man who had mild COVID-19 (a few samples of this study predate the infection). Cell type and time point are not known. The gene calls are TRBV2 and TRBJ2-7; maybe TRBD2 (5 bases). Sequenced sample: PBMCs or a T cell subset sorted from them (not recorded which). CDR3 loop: CASRGAYEQYF. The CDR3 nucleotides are TGTGCCAGCAGGGGAGCCTACGAGCAGTACTTC.